This entry lists 27 T cell receptor beta chains sequenced from one sample in a study of T cell repertoires in cytomegalovirus infection. A single record per CDR3 protein comes from TCRdb applying MiXCR to the reads. This sample carries around 350,000 distinct CDR3 sequences, around a sixth of them seen once, and the ten largest clones take 8.5% to 10%. The sequenced sample consisted of PBMCs. The receptor set was obtained from a human donor in good health (CMV status not recorded). Some clones in this sample may be carry-over from other donors' samples.

In this sample, this clonotype turned up a few times. The V call is TRBV7-9, the J call TRBJ1-5, with a tentative D call TRBD1 (5 bases). This CDR3 is 13 amino acids long. V was shortened by 5 bases and J by 5 bases, with 10 bases between the two germline ends. The germline CDR1 and CDR2 sequences are SEHNR and FQNEAQ (reference sequence). CDR3 DNA sequence: TGTGCCAGCAGCCTGGACAACTATCAGCCCCAGCATTTT. This gives the protein CASSLDNYQPQHF.

This clonotype was seen more than once but under ten times. The genes are TRBV2 and TRBJ2-5; 8 nucleotides match TRBD2. V trimming: 6 bases; J trimming: 4 bases; junction bases outside the gene matches: 4. The CDR3 has 13 residues. Germline CDR1 SNHLY, CDR2 FYNNEI. CDR3 bases: TGTGCCAGCAGGAGAACTAGCGGAGAGACCCAGTACTTC. Encoded protein: CASRRTSGETQYF.

V and J are TRBV10-3 and TRBJ2-7; D ambiguous. The germline V gene encodes CDR1 ENHRY and CDR2 SYGVKD. The CDR3 runs to 11 residues. The ends were cut back, 0 bases at V and 6 bases at J, with 3 bases in the middle. DNA for the CDR3: TGTGCCATCAGTGAGTCGGGCGAGCAGTACTTC. Its protein is CAISESGEQYF.

This clonotype has only a few counts. Written as DNA, the CDR3 is TGTGCCAGCAGTTTGTGGCAGTCCTCTGGAAACACCATATATTTT. Translated, it gives CASSLWQSSGNTIYF. The chain has TRBV12-3 or TRBV12-4 and TRBJ1-3; D call uncertain. The CDR3 has 15 residues. Trimming left V 3 bases short and J 0 bases short, with 9 bases between.

This chain uses TRBV7-7 with TRBJ2-1; D is possibly TRBD1 (5 bases). The germline V and J ends were trimmed by 1 base and 3 bases, with 10 bases remaining between them. The CDR3 runs to 15 residues. CDR1 is SSHAT, CDR2 FNYEAQ, per germline (reference sequence). In nucleotides, the CDR3 is TGTGCCAGCAGCTTAGGAGACAGCCGCTACAATGAGCAGTTCTTC. This gives the protein CASSLGDSRYNEQFF.

This clonotype was seen ten or more times. V usage is TRBV7-2 and J usage is TRBJ2-1, with TRBD1 identical over 8 bases. The germline CDR1 and CDR2 sequences are SGHTA and FQGNSA. Unmatched junction bases numbered 7, after V lost 5 bases and J lost 7 bases. The CDR3 loop spans 14 amino acids. The CDR3: CASSKGQGFNEQFF. The CDR3 DNA reads TGTGCCAGCAGCAAAGGACAGGGCTTTAATGAGCAGTTCTTC.

The sample holds many counts of this clonotype. The V gene is TRBV6-6, the J gene TRBJ1-1; TRBD1 is a possible D gene (6 bases). Per germline, CDR1 MNHNY and CDR2 SVGAGI (reference sequence). The CDR3 is made up of 17 amino acids. Deletions cut 2 bases from V and 1 base from J, with 17 bases between. The CDR3 sequence: CASSYAILQGGNTEAFF. CDR3 DNA: TGTGCCAGCAGTTACGCGATATTACAGGGAGGGAACACTGAAGCTTTCTTT.

The chain links TRBV9 to TRBJ2-3, with 10 bases that match TRBD2. Looked up from germline, CDR1 is SGDLS and CDR2 is YYNGEE. Trimming cost V 0 bases and J 3 bases; bases outside gene matches: 4. The CDR3 contains 16 residues. Here the CDR3 reads CASSVELAGLTDTQYF. CDR3 DNA: TGTGCCAGCAGCGTAGAACTAGCGGGGCTTACAGATACGCAGTATTTT.

This clonotype occurred many times. The chain links TRBV2 to TRBJ1-1; maybe TRBD1 (5 bases). Germline-derived CDR1 and CDR2 are SNHLY and FYNNEI. The V and J ends lost 6 bases and 0 bases respectively, with 11 bases between them. The CDR3 loop spans 14 amino acids. The CDR3 DNA is TGTGCCAGCAGCGCAGGGAACATGAACACTGAAGCTTTCTTT. This encodes CASSAGNMNTEAFF.

At least ten counts were recorded for this clonotype. This sequence joins TRBV6-1 and TRBJ1-6, with D perhaps matching TRBD1 (5 bases). CDR3 size: 15 residues. Germline values: CDR1 MNHNS, CDR2 SASEGT. Trimming left V 4 bases short and J 7 bases short, with 14 bases between. CDR3 bases: TGTGCCAGCAGTGTAAAACAGGCTATCAATTCACCCCTCCACTTT. This gives the protein CASSVKQAINSPLHF.

This clonotype has only a few counts. The chain links TRBV7-4 to TRBJ2-7; tentatively, D is TRBD1 (5 bases). The CDR3 sequence is 15 residues long. CDR1 and CDR2 (germline): SGHVT, SQSDAQ. Trimming removed 5 bases at V and 5 bases at J, with 19 bases between. The CDR3 sequence is CASSTFQGTGHEQYF. CDR3 nucleotides: TGTGCCAGCAGCACATTCCAAGGCACAGGCCACGAGCAGTACTTC.

This clonotype was seen ten or more times. This chain's CDR3 is CASSLAAWSSYNEQFF. As DNA, the CDR3 is TGTGCCAGCAGCTTAGCAGCATGGTCCTCCTACAATGAGCAGTTCTTC. This chain joins TRBV7-2 and TRBJ2-1; D uncertain. V lost 0 bases, J lost 0 bases, and 9 bases lay in between. The CDR3 runs to 16 residues. Germline CDR1 and CDR2: SGHTA and FQGNSA.

The chain is built from TRBV27 and TRBJ1-4; TRBD1 might be the D (6 bases). V was clipped by 6 bases and J by 5 bases, with 13 bases between them. The CDR3 runs to 14 residues. Germline CDR1 reads MNHEY; CDR2 reads SMNVEV (reference sequence). CDR3 residues: CASRADSRNEKLFF. The CDR3 DNA sequence: TGTGCCAGCAGGGCGGACAGCCGGAATGAAAAACTGTTTTTT.

The CDR3 nucleotides read TGCGCCAGCAGCTTGGACTCCGGGCCCCGTCAGCCCCAGCATTTT. Translated: CASSLDSGPRQPQHF. The rearrangement links TRBV5-1 to TRBJ1-5; D remains unclear. CDR3 length: 15 residues. Germline lookup yields CDR1 SGHRS and CDR2 YFSETQ. Trimming cost V 0 bases and J 6 bases, with 13 bases left between them.

This clonotype was found many times. The V gene is TRBV7-2, the J gene TRBJ2-1, with D tentatively TRBD2 (6 bases). Germline V gives CDR1 SGHTA, CDR2 FQGNSA. This CDR3 spans 13 amino acids. Trimming left V 8 bases short and J 2 bases short, with 10 bases between. CDR3 amino acids: CASSEGTYNEQFF. The CDR3 bases are TGTGCCAGCTCGGAGGGAACCTACAATGAGCAGTTCTTC.

CDR3 amino acids: CASSLGMGSETQYF. The CDR3 coding sequence is TGCGCCAGCAGCTTGGGGATGGGTTCTGAGACCCAGTACTTC. The V and J genes are TRBV5-1 and TRBJ2-5; unclear D gene. Germline CDR1 is SGHRS and CDR2 is YFSETQ. This CDR3 region has 14 residues. The ends were cut back, 0 bases at V and 5 bases at J, with 11 bases in the middle.

This clonotype was recorded at least ten times. The CDR3 sequence: CASSYNTDREANYGYTF. For the CDR3, the DNA is TGTGCCAGCAGTTACAACACCGACAGGGAAGCTAACTATGGCTACACCTTC. The V call is TRBV12-3 or TRBV12-4, the J call TRBJ1-2; 7 bases align to TRBD1. The junction had 11 bases not matched to a gene; V was cut back by 4 bases and J by 0 bases. There are 17 residues in the CDR3.

This clonotype was found many times. V usage is TRBV7-9 and J usage is TRBJ1-3; D may be TRBD1 (5 bases). Per the germline V gene, CDR1 is SEHNR and CDR2 is FQNEAQ (reference sequence). Trimming left V 4 bases short and J 0 bases short, with 13 bases between. This CDR3 spans 16 amino acids. CDR3 loop: CASSSLGTGSGNTIYF. The CDR3 DNA is TGTGCCAGCAGCTCACTCGGGACGGGCTCTGGAAACACCATATATTTT. The entire variable domain, with the rest obtained from reference TRBV7-9 and TRBJ1-3, is as follows: DTGVSQNPRHKITKRGQNVTFRCDPISEHNRLYWYRQTLGQGPEFLTYFQNEAQLEKSRLLSDRFSAERPKGSFSTLEIQRTEQGDSAMYLCASSSLGTGSGNTIYFGEGSWLTVV.

As DNA, the CDR3 is TGTGCCAGCAGTTACTCCAGGGGGCAATCGAACACTGAAGCTTTCTTT. It codes for CASSYSRGQSNTEAFF. The chain recombines TRBV6-2 or TRBV6-3 with TRBJ1-1, with TRBD1 matching 8 bases. There are 16 residues in the CDR3. V trimming: 0 bases; J trimming: 1 base; junction bases outside the gene matches: 4. The germline gives CDR1 MNHEY, CDR2 SVGEGT.

The table lists this clonotype with many counts. This rearrangement joins TRBV7-6 to TRBJ2-2, with D possibly matching TRBD2 (6 bases). The germline gives CDR1 SGHVS, CDR2 FNYEAQ. Trimming cost V 2 bases and J 0 bases, with 7 bases left between them. The CDR3 totals 15 residues. The CDR3 region is CASSLRGTNTGELFF. The CDR3 DNA follows: TGTGCCAGCAGCTTACGGGGGACGAACACCGGGGAGCTGTTTTTT.

This clonotype was recorded at least ten times. The CDR3 DNA follows: TGTGCCAGCAGCGATATAATAAGAGACTACAATGAGCAGTTCTTC. Its protein is CASSDIIRDYNEQFF. The rearrangement joins TRBV7-3 to TRBJ2-1; no clear D gene. The CDR3 covers 15 residues. V lost 5 bases and J 3 bases, leaving 14 bases between the germline ends. The germline V gene has CDR1 SGHTA and CDR2 FQGTGA. The complete variable domain, with remaining parts taken from reference TRBV7-3 and TRBJ2-1, reads GAGVSQTPSNKVTEKGKYVELRCDPISGHTALYWYRQSLGQGPEFLIYFQGTGAADDSGLPNDRFFAVRPEGSVSTLKIQRTERGDSAVYLCASSDIIRDYNEQFFGPGTRLTVL.

The chain has TRBV5-1 and TRBJ2-7; D not resolved. Germline CDR1 reads SGHRS; CDR2 reads YFSETQ. The CDR3 runs to 16 residues. V was cut by 0 bases and J by 2 bases, with 15 bases left in between. CDR3 protein: CASSLDPSYTTYEQYF. As DNA, the CDR3 is TGCGCCAGCAGCTTGGACCCGAGCTACACAACCTACGAGCAGTACTTC.

Many counts were recorded for this clonotype. The rearrangement links TRBV7-2 to TRBJ2-5; D unclear. CDR3 length: 16 residues. V was clipped by 2 bases and J by 0 bases, with 13 bases between them. Per the germline V gene, CDR1 is SGHTA and CDR2 is FQGNSA. Here the CDR3 DNA reads TGTGCCAGCAGCTTACGCAGCCTCGAGTACCAAGAGACCCAGTACTTC. As protein: CASSLRSLEYQETQYF.

In this sample, this clonotype turned up many times. The chain employs TRBV7-6 and TRBJ1-1; D uncertain. Germline V gives CDR1 SGHVS, CDR2 FNYEAQ. The V end was cut by 9 bases, the J end by 4 bases, with 18 bases between. CDR3 length equals 14 residues. The CDR3 sequence is CASTLGFESTEAFF. CDR3 bases: TGTGCCAGTACCCTGGGTTTCGAGAGCACTGAAGCTTTCTTT.

The V gene is TRBV5-4, the J gene TRBJ2-7, with 9 bases that match TRBD2. The J segment lost 5 bases and the V segment lost 4 bases, leaving 7 bases of the junction unmatched. The germline V gene has CDR1 SGHNT and CDR2 YYREEE (reference sequence). The CDR3 totals 14 residues. CDR3 nucleotides: TGTGCCAGCAGCCCCGGGACTAGCATCGACGAGCAGTACTTC. This gives the protein CASSPGTSIDEQYF.

The chain links TRBV18 to TRBJ2-4; 10 nucleotides line up with TRBD2. V shed 3 bases and J 2 bases; nucleotides not matched to a gene: 10. In germline, CDR1 is KGHSH, CDR2 LQKENI. CDR3 size: 18 residues. As DNA, the CDR3 is TGTGCCAGCTCACCCCTCGGGCTAGCGGGGGCAACCAAAAACATTCAGTACTTC. Translating gives CASSPLGLAGATKNIQYF.

This clonotype was observed a few times. The chain carries TRBV29-1 and TRBJ2-7; TRBD1 might be the D (5 bases). The CDR3 is 13 amino acids. Trimming left V 5 bases short and J 0 bases short, with 11 bases between. Germline values: CDR1 SQVTM, CDR2 ANQGSEA. The CDR3 protein is CSVLDTYSYEQYF. The CDR3 DNA reads as TGCAGCGTTTTGGACACCTACTCCTACGAGCAGTACTTC.